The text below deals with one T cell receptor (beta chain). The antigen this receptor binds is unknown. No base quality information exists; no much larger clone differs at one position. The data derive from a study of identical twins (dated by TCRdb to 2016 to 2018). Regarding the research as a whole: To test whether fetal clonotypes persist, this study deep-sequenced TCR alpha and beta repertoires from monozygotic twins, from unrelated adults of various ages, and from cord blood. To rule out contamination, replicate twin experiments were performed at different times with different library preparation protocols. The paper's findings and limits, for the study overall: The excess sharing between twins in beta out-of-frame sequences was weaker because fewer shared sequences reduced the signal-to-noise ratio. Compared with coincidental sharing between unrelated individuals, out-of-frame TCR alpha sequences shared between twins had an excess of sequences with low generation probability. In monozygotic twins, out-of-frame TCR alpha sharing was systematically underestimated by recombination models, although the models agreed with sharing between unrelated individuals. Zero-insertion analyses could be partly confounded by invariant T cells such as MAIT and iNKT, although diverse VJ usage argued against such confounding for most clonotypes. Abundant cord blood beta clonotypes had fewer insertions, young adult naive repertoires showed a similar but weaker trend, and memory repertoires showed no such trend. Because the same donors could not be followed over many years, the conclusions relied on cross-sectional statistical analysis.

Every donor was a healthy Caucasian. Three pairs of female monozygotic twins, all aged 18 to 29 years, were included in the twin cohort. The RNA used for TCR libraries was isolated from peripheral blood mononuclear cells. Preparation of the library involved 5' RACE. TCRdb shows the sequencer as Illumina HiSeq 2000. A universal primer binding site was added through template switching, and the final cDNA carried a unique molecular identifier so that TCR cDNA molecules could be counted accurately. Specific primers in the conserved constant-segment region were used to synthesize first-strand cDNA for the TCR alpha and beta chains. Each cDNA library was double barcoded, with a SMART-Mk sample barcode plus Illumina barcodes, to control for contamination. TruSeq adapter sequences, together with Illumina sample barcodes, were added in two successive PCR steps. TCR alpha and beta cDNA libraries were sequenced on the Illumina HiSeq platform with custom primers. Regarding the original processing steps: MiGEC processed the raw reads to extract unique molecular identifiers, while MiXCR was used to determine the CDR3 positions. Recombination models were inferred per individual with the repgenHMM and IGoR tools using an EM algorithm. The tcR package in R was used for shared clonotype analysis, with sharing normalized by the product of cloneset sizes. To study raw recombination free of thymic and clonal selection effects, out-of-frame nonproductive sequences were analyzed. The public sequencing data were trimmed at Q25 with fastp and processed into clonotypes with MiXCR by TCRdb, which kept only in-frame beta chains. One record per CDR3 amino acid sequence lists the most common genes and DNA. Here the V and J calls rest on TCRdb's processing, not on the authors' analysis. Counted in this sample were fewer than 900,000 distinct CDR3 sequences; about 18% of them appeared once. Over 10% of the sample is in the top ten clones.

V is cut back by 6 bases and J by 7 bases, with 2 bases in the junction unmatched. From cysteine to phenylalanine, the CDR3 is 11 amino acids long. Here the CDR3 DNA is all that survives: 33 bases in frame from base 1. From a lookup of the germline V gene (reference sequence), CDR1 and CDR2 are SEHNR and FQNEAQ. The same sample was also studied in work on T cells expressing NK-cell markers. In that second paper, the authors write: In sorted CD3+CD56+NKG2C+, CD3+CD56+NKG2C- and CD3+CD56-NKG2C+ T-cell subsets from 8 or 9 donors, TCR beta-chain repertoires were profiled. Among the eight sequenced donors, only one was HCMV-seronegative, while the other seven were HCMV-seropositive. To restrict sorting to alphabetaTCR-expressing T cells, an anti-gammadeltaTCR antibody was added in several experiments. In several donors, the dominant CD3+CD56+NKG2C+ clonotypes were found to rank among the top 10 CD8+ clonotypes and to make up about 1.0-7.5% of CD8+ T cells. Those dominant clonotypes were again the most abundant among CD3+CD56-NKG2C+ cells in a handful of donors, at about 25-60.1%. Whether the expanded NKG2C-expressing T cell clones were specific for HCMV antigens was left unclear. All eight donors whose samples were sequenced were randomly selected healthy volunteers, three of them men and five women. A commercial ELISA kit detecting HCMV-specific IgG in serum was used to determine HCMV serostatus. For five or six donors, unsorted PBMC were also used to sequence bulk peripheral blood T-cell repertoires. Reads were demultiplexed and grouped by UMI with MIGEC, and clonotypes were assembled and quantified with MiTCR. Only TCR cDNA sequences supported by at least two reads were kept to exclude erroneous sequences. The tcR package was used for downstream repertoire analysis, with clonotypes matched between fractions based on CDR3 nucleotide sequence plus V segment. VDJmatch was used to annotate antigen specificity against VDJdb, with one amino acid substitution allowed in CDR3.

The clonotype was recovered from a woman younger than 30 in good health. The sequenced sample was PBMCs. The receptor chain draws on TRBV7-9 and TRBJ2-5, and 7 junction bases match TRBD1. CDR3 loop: CASRNRGTQYF. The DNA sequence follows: TGTGCCAGCAGAAACAGGGGGACCCAGTACTTC.